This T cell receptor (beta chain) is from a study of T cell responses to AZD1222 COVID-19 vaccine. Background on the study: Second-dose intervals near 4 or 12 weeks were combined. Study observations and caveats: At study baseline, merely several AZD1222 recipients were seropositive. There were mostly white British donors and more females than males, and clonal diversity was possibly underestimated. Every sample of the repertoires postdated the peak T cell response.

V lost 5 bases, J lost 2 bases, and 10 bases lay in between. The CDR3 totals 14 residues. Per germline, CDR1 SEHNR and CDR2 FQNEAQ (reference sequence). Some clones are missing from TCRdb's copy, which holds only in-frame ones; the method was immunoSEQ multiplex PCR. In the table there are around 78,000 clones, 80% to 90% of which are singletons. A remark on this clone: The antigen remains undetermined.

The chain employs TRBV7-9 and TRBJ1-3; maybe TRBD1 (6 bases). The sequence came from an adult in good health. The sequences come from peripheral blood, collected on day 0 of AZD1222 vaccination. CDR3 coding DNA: TGTGCCAGCAGCCACGGACAGCCTGGAAACACCATATATTTT. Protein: CASSHGQPGNTIYF.